This is a list of T cell receptor beta chains from one sample in a study of vaccination effects on CD4 cells after COVID-19. Clones were read by immunoSEQ multiplex PCR, and TCRdb kept only the in-frame ones, dropping some. The data hold 63,000 or so clones, with around 70% observed a single time. These receptors have no known antigen. The input for sequencing was CD4+ T cells from PBMCs cultured with HIV peptides, taken before COVID-19 vaccination. The source of these receptors is a human donor who had a prior SARS-CoV-2 infection. Both conserved end residues are part of each CDR3. A D gene is named only where the DNA matches it firmly. Rows give clone size only sometimes, using once, few, many, or a class for an expanded clone.

j_call d_call cdr3_length clone_size v_call cdr3_aa cdr3_nt
TRBJ2-6 - 15 - TRBV9 CASSVEQWGANVLTF TGTGCCAGCAGCGTAGAACAGTGGGGGGCCAACGTCCTGACTTTC
TRBJ2-2 TRBD2 21 many TRBV4-1 CASSIQTLTSGRGLGTGELFF TGCGCCAGCAGCATTCAAACCTTGACTAGCGGGAGAGGGTTAGGAACCGGGGAGCTGTTTTTT
TRBJ2-3 TRBD2 16 few TRBV7-2 CASSQRLAGFTDTQYF TGTGCCAGCAGCCAACGACTAGCGGGGTTCACAGATACGCAGTATTTT
TRBJ1-1 - 13 once TRBV7-2 CASSFEAYTEAFF TGTGCCAGCAGCTTTGAGGCTTACACTGAAGCTTTCTTT
TRBJ1-2 TRBD1 14 - TRBV15 CATSRDNRGYGYTF TGTGCCACCAGCAGAGATAACAGGGGCTATGGCTACACCTTC
TRBJ2-7 TRBD1 13 - TRBV28 CASSLGQGYEQYF TGTGCCAGCAGTTTGGGACAGGGTTACGAGCAGTACTTC
TRBJ2-7 - 13 medium-sized TRBV27 CASSFSNSYEQYF TGTGCCAGCAGTTTTTCAAACTCCTACGAGCAGTACTTC
TRBJ2-7 - 14 few TRBV6-5 CASSPWGGSYEQYF TGTGCCAGCAGTCCTTGGGGAGGCTCCTACGAGCAGTACTTC
TRBJ2-7 - 13 - TRBV19 CASGPTDLYEQYF TGTGCCAGCGGACCGACCGACCTCTACGAGCAGTACTTC
TRBJ2-1 - 12 - TRBV12-3/TRBV12-4 CASSLGLLEQFF TGTGCCAGCAGTTTAGGACTGCTTGAGCAGTTCTTC
TRBJ1-2 - 15 - TRBV6-6 CASSLTRPQGYGYTF TGTGCCAGCAGTCTTACCCGTCCTCAGGGGTATGGCTACACCTTC
TRBJ2-1 - 13 - TRBV7-3 CASSSSTGNEQFF TGTGCCAGCAGCTCCTCGACGGGGAATGAGCAGTTCTTC
TRBJ2-5 - 15 - TRBV29-1 CSPNDRDKWMKTQYF TGCAGCCCCAATGACCGGGACAAGTGGATGAAGACCCAGTACTTC
TRBJ2-3 TRBD1 14 - TRBV15 CATYAQGSTDTQYF TGTGCCACCTATGCACAGGGGAGCACAGATACGCAGTATTTT
TRBJ2-7 - 14 - TRBV5-1 CASSLGGAGGEQYF TGCGCCAGCAGCTTGGGGGGCGCAGGTGGGGAGCAGTACTTC
TRBJ2-5 TRBD1 15 - TRBV3-1/TRBV3-2 CASSPRGRIPETQYF TGTGCCAGCAGCCCCAGGGGGCGCATTCCAGAGACCCAGTACTTC
TRBJ2-3 TRBD2 19 - TRBV7-8 CASSLQSLAGRLSTDTQYF TGTGCCAGCAGCTTACAGTCGCTAGCGGGGAGGCTAAGCACAGATACGCAGTATTTT
TRBJ1-3 - 14 - TRBV9 CASSSQGTGNTIYF TGTGCCAGCAGCTCACAGGGAACTGGAAACACCATATATTTT
TRBJ1-1 - 14 few TRBV21-1 CASIPLDGNTEAFF TGTGCCAGCATTCCCCTCGACGGGAACACTGAAGCTTTCTTT
TRBJ2-7 TRBD1 16 - TRBV27 CASRTTGAPGIYEQYF TGTGCCAGCAGAACCACAGGGGCCCCTGGAATCTACGAGCAGTACTTC
TRBJ2-1 TRBD2 16 - TRBV2 CASLFGGRAVYNEQFF TGTGCCAGTCTTTTTGGCGGGAGGGCTGTCTACAATGAGCAGTTCTTC
TRBJ2-3 - 15 - TRBV9 CASSVGTGGADTQYF TGTGCCAGCAGCGTCGGGACGGGCGGCGCAGATACGCAGTATTTT
TRBJ1-1 TRBD1 13 - TRBV9 CASSRTGLSEAFF TGTGCCAGCAGCCGGACAGGCCTGAGTGAAGCTTTCTTT
TRBJ2-7 - 17 - TRBV9 CASSPRVGRGGSYEQYF TGTGCCAGCAGCCCACGAGTTGGGCGGGGAGGTTCCTACGAGCAGTACTTC
TRBJ1-6 - 13 few TRBV11-1 CASSRLGGSPLHF TGTGCCAGCAGTCGACTAGGGGGTTCACCCCTCCACTTT
TRBJ1-1 TRBD1 15 - TRBV28 CASSFIVGTGGIAFF TGTGCCAGCAGTTTTATAGTAGGGACAGGGGGCATTGCTTTCTTT
TRBJ1-1 TRBD1 13 - TRBV19 CASRGQALTEAFF TGTGCCAGTAGGGGACAGGCTCTTACCGAAGCTTTCTTT
TRBJ2-3 TRBD2 16 - TRBV11-2 CASSGILAGFTDTQYF TGTGCCAGCAGCGGAATACTAGCGGGCTTCACAGATACGCAGTATTTT
TRBJ1-2 - 14 - TRBV2 CASSDQQPYYGYTF TGTGCCAGCAGTGACCAACAGCCATACTATGGCTACACCTTC
TRBJ2-1 TRBD1 16 once TRBV7-2 CASSLLKGQGLDEQFF TGTGCCAGCAGCCTACTGAAGGGACAGGGTTTGGATGAGCAGTTCTTC
TRBJ2-7 TRBD2 15 - TRBV7-2 CASSLGIAGGNEQYF TGTGCCAGCAGCTTAGGGATAGCGGGGGGCAACGAGCAGTACTTC
TRBJ1-2 - 15 - TRBV5-4 CASSSPNREGRGYTF TGTGCCAGCAGCTCGCCGAACAGGGAAGGTAGGGGCTACACCTTC
TRBJ2-7 - 11 once TRBV2 CASSRHYEQYF TGTGCCAGCAGTCGGCACTACGAGCAGTACTTC
TRBJ2-2 TRBD1 15 - TRBV6-5 CASSWTGGRVGELFF TGTGCCAGCAGTTGGACAGGGGGCAGGGTCGGGGAGCTGTTTTTT
TRBJ2-1 - 15 few TRBV7-3 CASSPVADGYNEQFF TGTGCCAGCAGTCCCGTAGCGGACGGCTACAATGAGCAGTTCTTC
TRBJ1-1 - 15 - TRBV7-9 CASSFWGGRRTEAFF TGTGCCAGCAGCTTTTGGGGCGGGAGGAGGACTGAAGCTTTCTTT
TRBJ2-2 TRBD1 17 - TRBV2 CASTPFAGQGNTGELFF TGTGCCAGCACCCCTTTTGCGGGACAGGGAAACACCGGGGAGCTGTTTTTT
TRBJ1-2 - 14 once TRBV6-5 CASTAGGVYYGYTF TGTGCCAGCACCGCCGGGGGAGTGTACTATGGCTACACCTTC
TRBJ2-3 - 15 - TRBV9 CASSVEGMYGDTQYF TGTGCCAGCAGCGTAGAGGGGATGTACGGAGATACGCAGTATTTT
TRBJ2-3 - 18 - TRBV24-1 CATSDTHYIGDGTDTQYF TGTGCCACCAGTGATACGCACTATATCGGGGACGGCACAGATACGCAGTATTTT
TRBJ1-1 - 15 - TRBV6-5 CASTLGYSLNTEAFF TGTGCCAGCACCTTAGGGTACAGTCTGAACACTGAAGCTTTCTTT
TRBJ2-5 TRBD2 15 - TRBV5-1 CASRGLAGWGETQYF TGCGCCAGCCGGGGACTAGCGGGTTGGGGAGAGACCCAGTACTTC
TRBJ2-1 TRBD2 14 - TRBV7-9 CASSSGGLGNEQFF TGTGCCAGCAGCTCGGGGGGGCTTGGCAATGAGCAGTTCTTC
TRBJ1-5 - 15 once TRBV6-1 CASSEGSTRDQPQHF TGTGCCAGCAGTGAGGGTTCCACCCGGGATCAGCCCCAGCATTTT
TRBJ1-5 - 13 - TRBV12-5 CASGLESNQPQHF TGTGCTAGTGGTTTGGAGAGCAATCAGCCCCAGCATTTT
TRBJ2-3 - 16 - TRBV7-6 CASSKLGIFVPDTQYF TGTGCCAGCAGTAAGTTGGGGATTTTTGTTCCAGATACGCAGTATTTT
TRBJ1-1 - 14 - TRBV27 CASSLSEGITEAFF TGTGCCAGCAGTTTATCGGAGGGAATCACTGAAGCTTTCTTT
TRBJ2-1 TRBD2 16 - TRBV2 CASRSGGRRSYNEQFF TGTGCCAGCAGGAGCGGGGGCCGCCGCTCCTACAATGAGCAGTTCTTC
TRBJ2-1 - 13 - TRBV2 CASSEAGSNEQFF TGTGCCAGCAGTGAAGCTGGAAGTAATGAGCAGTTCTTC
TRBJ1-1 - 17 - TRBV21-1 CASSKVPSPSLNTEAFF TGTGCCAGCAGCAAAGTTCCCTCGCCCTCTCTGAACACTGAAGCTTTCTTT